This TCR beta chain was captured in a study of patients and donors after allogeneic stem cell transplantation. This clonotype has a handful of counts. One entry per CDR3 protein results from TCRdb running MiXCR on the RT-PCR reads. Of about 960,000 distinct CDR3 sequences in the sample, about a sixth were seen once. Per germline, CDR1 SGHAT and CDR2 FQNNGV. V was clipped by 0 bases and J by 2 bases, with 13 bases between them. The CDR3 length is 16 residues. This sequence was found in a human donor who was either an allogeneic HSCT recipient or a stem cell or donor lymphocyte infusion donor (not recorded which). It is not recorded whose cells these are; they may come from a transplant donor. The sequenced sample consisted of blood, either unsorted or a sorted T cell fraction (not recorded which). The chain joins TRBV11-2 to TRBJ2-5; tentatively, D is TRBD2 (6 bases). CDR3 in amino acids: CASSLEGRTPQETQYF. DNA for the CDR3: TGTGCCAGCAGCTTAGAAGGGAGGACACCTCAAGAGACCCAGTACTTC.